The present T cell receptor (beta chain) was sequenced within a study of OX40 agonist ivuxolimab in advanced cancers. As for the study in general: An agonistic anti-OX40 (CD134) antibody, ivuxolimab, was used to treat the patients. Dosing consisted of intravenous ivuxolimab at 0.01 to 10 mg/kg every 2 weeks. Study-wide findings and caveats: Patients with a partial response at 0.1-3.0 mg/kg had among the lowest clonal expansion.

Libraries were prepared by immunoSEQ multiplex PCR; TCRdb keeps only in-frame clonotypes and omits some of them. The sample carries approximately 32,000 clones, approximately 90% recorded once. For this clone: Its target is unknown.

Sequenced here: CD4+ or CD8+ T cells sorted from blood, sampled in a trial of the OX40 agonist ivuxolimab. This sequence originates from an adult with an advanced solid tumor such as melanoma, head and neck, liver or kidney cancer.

The CDR3 sequence is CASSLALGVGDEQYF. In DNA, the CDR3 is TGCGCCAGCAGCTTGGCTTTAGGGGTTGGTGACGAGCAGTACTTC. This chain links TRBV5-1 with TRBJ2-7; D may be TRBD1 (5 bases). In germline, CDR1 is SGHRS, CDR2 YFSETQ. With 0 bases removed from V and 5 bases from J, the gap between germline ends came to 15 bases. This CDR3 has 15 residues.